The rows below give T cell receptor beta chains drawn from one sample of a study of T cell changes during pregnancy in multiple sclerosis. The repertoire was sequenced with immunoSEQ multiplex PCR; TCRdb's copy has only in-frame clones and lacks some. The sample consists of 45,000 to 75,000 clones, 80% to 95% of them appearing once. Material: peripheral blood, obtained in the first trimester of pregnancy. The receptors originated from a female donor with multiple sclerosis, enrolled in a pregnancy study. Each CDR3 is given without its conserved first and last residue. Fields, in order: V gene, J gene, CDR3 protein.

TRBV5-4,TRBJ2-3,ASSLGAQRGVADTQY
TRBV19,TRBJ2-6,ASTPTGRVSGANVLT
TRBV7-9,TRBJ2-5,ASSSLAGGRQETQY
TRBV9,TRBJ2-3,ASSVAAGGNTDTQY
TRBV6-5,TRBJ2-7,ASSPQTGSSYEQY
TRBV7-6,TRBJ2-5,ASSLVGVETQY
TRBV7-3,TRBJ2-7,ASSSILYSYEQY
TRBV6-5,TRBJ1-1,ASSYSTGLGTEAF
TRBV7-2,TRBJ2-1,ASSLVIRGEQF
TRBV13,TRBJ2-1,ASSSAQLSYNEQF
TRBV6-1,TRBJ1-3,ASSEQQDSGNTIY
TRBV19,TRBJ1-6,ASSIGGTGSDLGSPLH
TRBV2,TRBJ1-4,ASNGDRGNEKLF
TRBV2,TRBJ2-5,ASSEILSSGGQETQY
TRBV6-5,TRBJ1-3,ASSYSRGGNTIY
TRBV10-3,TRBJ2-7,AISGSDRGPYEQY
TRBV5-1,TRBJ1-4,ASSAGTGGNEKLF
TRBV6-5,TRBJ2-2,ASSLLRVLTGELF
TRBV15,TRBJ2-7,ATSRDVDYEQY
TRBV7-6,TRBJ1-1,ASSFGQANTEAF
TRBV6-5,TRBJ2-2,ASSYGGTNTGELF
TRBV7-9,TRBJ1-4,ASSSSIRQGGEKLF
TRBV27,TRBJ2-7,ASSKPGTGAVSYEQY
TRBV30,TRBJ1-4,AWTKQGPYEKLF
TRBV2,TRBJ2-6,ASSEERAGANVLT
TRBV6-1,TRBJ1-5,ASSGGTGTGYQPQH
TRBV7-9,TRBJ2-5,ASRLTSGEKTQY
TRBV27,TRBJ2-1,ASRRAGGRDEQF
TRBV2,TRBJ1-1,ASTDRVNTEAF
TRBV4-1,TRBJ2-1,ASSRNGQLDEQF